This passage covers 7 T cell receptor beta chains from one sample sequenced in a study of shared clonotypes between healthy human individuals. Selected positively for CCR7 and CD45RO-negative, naive CD8 cells excluded terminally differentiated effector memory CD45RA+ cells. The assay was immunoSEQ multiplex PCR, and TCRdb's table has in-frame clones only and misses some. The table has about 2.1 million clones, over 85% seen once. Sequencing was carried out using naive CD8+ T cells from PBMCs. The receptors derive from a man aged 18 to 30 in good health. Some clones in this sample may be carry-over from other donors' samples.

The V and J genes are TRBV19 and TRBJ1-3; D unclear. The CDR3 spans 15 residues. The germline V gene has CDR1 LNHDA and CDR2 SQIVND (reference sequence). V was cut by 6 bases and J by 0 bases, with 12 bases left in between. The CDR3 here is CASREDGSSGNTIYF. Written as DNA, the CDR3 is TGTGCCAGTAGAGAGGACGGTAGCTCTGGAAACACCATATATTTT. Drawing the rest from reference TRBV19 and TRBJ1-3, the complete variable domain is DGGITQSPKYLFRKEGQNVTLSCEQNLNHDAMYWYRQDPGQGLRLIYYSQIVNDFQKGDIAEGYSVSREKKESFPLTVTSAQKNPTAFYLCASREDGSSGNTIYFGEGSWLTVV.

This clone was observed a handful of times. The gene calls are TRBV29-1 and TRBJ2-2; TRBD2 aligns across 7 bases. The V gene's germline CDR1 is SQVTM and CDR2 ANQGSEA. With 5 bases clipped from V and 7 bases from J, the junction kept 1 base outside the gene matches. This CDR3 region has 11 residues. The CDR3 spells CSVREVGELFF. The DNA for the CDR3 is TGCAGCGTTCGGGAGGTCGGGGAGCTGTTTTTT.

The chain has TRBV5-1 and TRBJ1-2; tentatively, D is TRBD1 (5 bases). This CDR3 is built from 12 residues. Germline V gene data show CDR1 as SGHRS and CDR2 as YFSETQ. V was cut by 1 base and J by 6 bases, with 7 bases left in between. In DNA form, the CDR3 reads TGCGCCAGCAGCTTGCCAGGGAATGGCTACACCTTC. This sequence encodes CASSLPGNGYTF.

This chain joins TRBV5-1 and TRBJ1-1; 8 bases fit TRBD1. Germline CDR1 reads SGHRS; CDR2 reads YFSETQ. The CDR3 sequence is 15 residues long. After removal of 4 bases from V and 2 bases from J, the junction contained 7 bases not matched to a gene. CDR3 DNA sequence: TGCGCCAGCAGCCAACACAGGGGGGGAAACACTGAAGCTTTCTTT. Translating it yields CASSQHRGGNTEAFF.

The CDR3 DNA sequence: TGTGCCAGCTCACCAGCCCAGGGCTATGAGCAGTTCTTC. Encoded protein: CASSPAQGYEQFF. This chain joins TRBV18 and TRBJ2-1, with D possibly being TRBD1 (5 bases). The CDR3 is 13 amino acids. The V and J ends lost 2 bases and 8 bases respectively, with 10 bases between them. Germline V gene lookup returns CDR1 KGHSH and CDR2 LQKENI. The complete variable domain, with remaining parts taken from reference TRBV18 and TRBJ2-1, reads NAGVMQNPRHLVRRRGQEARLRCSPMKGHSHVYWYRQLPEEGLKFMVYLQKENIIDESGMPKERFSAEFPKEGPSILRIQQVVRGDSAAYFCASSPAQGYEQFFGPGTRLTVL.

This chain connects TRBV30 to TRBJ2-7; tentative D call: TRBD2 (6 bases). Germline loops: CDR1 GTSNPN, CDR2 SVGIG (reference sequence). This CDR3 region has 12 residues. V was shortened by 5 bases and J by 4 bases, with 12 bases between the two germline ends. In DNA form, the CDR3 reads TGTGCCTGGGCCCCCGCGGGGTACGAGCAGTACTTC. Its protein is CAWAPAGYEQYF.

This rearrangement joins TRBV7-9 to TRBJ1-3; D is undetermined. Germline lookup yields CDR1 SEHNR and CDR2 FQNEAQ (reference sequence). This CDR3 region has 15 residues. V was trimmed by 0 bases and J by 0 bases, leaving 6 bases between them. The CDR3 DNA sequence: TGTGCCAGCAGCTTAGCGTTAAGCTCTGGAAACACCATATATTTT. Translating it yields CASSLALSSGNTIYF.